This T cell receptor (beta chain) emerged from a study of blood T cell repertoires in COVID-19 (TCRdb year 2020). About the investigation overall: Samples covering the acute and convalescent phases of COVID-19 were provided by collaborators in the United States, Italy and Spain. The material from the prospective study consisted of cDNA or gDNA derived from T cells, B-cell-depleted T cells, or PBMCs. Subjects who had been exposed to COVID-19, were actively infected with it, or had recovered from it provided the deeply sampled blood TCRbeta repertoires that made up the dataset. The repertoires were made available in a free public database intended to serve as a resource for research on the immune response to SARS-CoV-2. Samples came from the ongoing ImmuneRACE study (first 160 participants) plus 1,254 subjects from 6 global collaborators. Sample metadata almost always included a de-identified subject ID, COVID-19 status, age in years and sex. Where HLA class I and class II types were available, the types were taken from metadata supplied by the sample provider, not from assay-based typing. Study-level results and caveats: The quantity of clinical and demographic metadata differed by source and by participant and was supplied without curation.

TCRbeta CDR3 regions were amplified from genomic DNA using the immunoSEQ Assay, a bias-controlled multiplex PCR. As for how the authors treated the data: The number of nucleated cells in each sample was estimated from the amplification of reference gene primers within the assay. To quantify the absolute abundance of each unique TCRbeta CDR3 rearrangement, sequence reads were collapsed and filtered. For each sample, productive Simpson clonality was calculated as the square root of Simpson's diversity index across productive rearrangements. The table was pulled from immuneACCESS by TCRdb, which kept in-frame rearrangements only. Such tables lose some clones; where checked, under half of the loss comes from unresolved V genes, and the rest has no known cause. That table furnishes V, J and clone size, whereas the DNA furnished D and trimming. The table for this sample lists more than 200,000 clones; around 87% of them were counted only once. The ten largest clones take up 1.6% of the sample.

Reading from cysteine to phenylalanine, the CDR3 counts 14 amino acids. The DNA shown is the 42-base CDR3, in frame from base 1. Deletion took 3 bases off V and 3 bases off J, with a span of 6 bases between the germline ends. The germline V gene (reference sequence) gives CDR1 as MNHEY and CDR2 as SMNVEV. Participants in the prospective study were enrolled through a virtual design, were aged 18 to 89 years, and lived in about two dozen United States geographic areas. In the prospective study, cohorts were assigned on the basis of participant-reported clinical history obtained from a screening survey and a study questionnaire. For ImmuneRACE Cohort 3, a participant was defined as recovered based on two consecutive negative NP/OP PCR tests, clearance by a healthcare professional, or resolution of symptoms. In the prospective study, whole blood, serum and a nasopharyngeal or oropharyngeal swab were collected from each participant by mobile phlebotomists. Prospective study participants could optionally give additional blood draws and questionnaires over an approximately 2-month period. Before DNA extraction, prospective study blood samples were shipped either frozen or at room temperature.

A note on this clone: Its antigen is unknown. Base-call qualities are not available, and no considerably larger clone is one nucleotide away.

The sequence was collected from a woman between 45 and 65 years old who had recovered from COVID-19. Material for sequencing was PBMCs or T cells enriched from blood (not recorded which). This receptor chain uses TRBV27 and TRBJ2-6; too little of a D gene remains to name it. The DNA is as follows: TGTGCCAGCAGTTTCGTTTTTGGGGCCAACGTCCTGACTTTC. This translates into CASSFVFGANVLTF.